This T cell receptor beta chain emerged from a study of neurological immune-mediated disorders. TCRdb passed the 5' RACE reads through MiXCR, listing each CDR3 protein once. The profile shows approximately 65,000 distinct CDR3 sequences, over 5% of them singletons. The CDR3 is made up of 14 amino acids. The germline CDR1 and CDR2 sequences are SGHRS and YFSETQ. V was trimmed by 0 bases and J by 2 bases, leaving 3 bases between them. This clonotype was recorded at least ten times. The target antigen is unknown. Study-level results: One related-CDR3 cluster, which may be a signature, held the repertoires of 18 of 34 multiple sclerosis patients after phylogenetic grouping. None of the CDR3 amino acid sequences in expanded clones turned up in more than one subject, which points to private repertoires in all groups. No link was found between any clinical or MRI feature and the multiple sclerosis repertoire cluster.

The J gene is TRBJ2-6, the V gene TRBV5-1, with no clear D. The sample taken for sequencing was PBMCs. This TCR came from a human donor with multiple sclerosis. The donor label of this sample is uncertain. The CDR3 region is CASSLGTGANVLTF. CDR3 DNA sequence: TGCGCCAGCAGCTTGGGGACTGGGGCCAACGTCCTGACTTTC.